Listed below are T cell receptor beta chains from one sample, sequenced in a study of glioma-infiltrating T cells. Via MiXCR, TCRdb re-called the multiplex PCR reads, giving one row per CDR3 protein. The sample holds around 90,000 distinct CDR3 sequences, around 37% seen once. Sequenced input: glioma tissue, nonneoplastic brain tissue, or PBMCs (not recorded which). The receptors here all came from a human donor with low-grade glioma or glioblastoma, undergoing nonglioma brain surgery, or in good health (not recorded which). Each CDR3 is given with its conserved first and last residue.

v_call: TRBV12-3/TRBV12-4; j_call: TRBJ1-4; cdr3_aa: CASSPGGSNEKLFF
v_call: TRBV12-3/TRBV12-4; j_call: TRBJ1-1; cdr3_aa: CASSPSGRNTEAFF
v_call: TRBV29-1; j_call: TRBJ2-3; cdr3_aa: CSVEGLGASTDTQYF
v_call: TRBV7-2; j_call: TRBJ2-1; cdr3_aa: CASSPKPGVSEQFF
v_call: TRBV20-1; j_call: TRBJ1-1; cdr3_aa: CSLLWNTEAFF
v_call: TRBV4-1; j_call: TRBJ2-3; cdr3_aa: CASSLGVSTDTQYF
v_call: TRBV20-1; j_call: TRBJ1-2; cdr3_aa: CSASDPRTGFFYGYTF
v_call: TRBV20-1; j_call: TRBJ2-3; cdr3_aa: CSASGGDYNEQYF
v_call: TRBV7-2; j_call: TRBJ2-7; cdr3_aa: CASSFSIRDYEQYF
v_call: TRBV3-1; j_call: TRBJ2-1; cdr3_aa: CASSQECEQFF
v_call: TRBV5-1; j_call: TRBJ1-4; cdr3_aa: CASSSSVSGATNEKLFF
v_call: TRBV28; j_call: TRBJ2-7; cdr3_aa: CASSLADQGRYEQYF
v_call: TRBV4-1; j_call: TRBJ2-5; cdr3_aa: CASSRPPSGRVQETQYF
v_call: TRBV10-3; j_call: TRBJ2-7; cdr3_aa: CAISDGGQGSTEQYF
v_call: TRBV7-8; j_call: TRBJ2-3; cdr3_aa: CASSQDSSTTDTQYF
v_call: TRBV7-9; j_call: TRBJ2-7; cdr3_aa: CASSLAGRGAPYEQYF
v_call: TRBV19; j_call: TRBJ1-2; cdr3_aa: CASSIEISNYGYTF
v_call: TRBV20-1; j_call: TRBJ2-1; cdr3_aa: CSATRRGEGYNEQFF
v_call: TRBV6-1; j_call: TRBJ1-5; cdr3_aa: CASSEGGTGHQPQHF
v_call: TRBV6-6; j_call: TRBJ1-4; cdr3_aa: CASSYSPEDNEKLFF
v_call: TRBV29-1; j_call: TRBJ2-5; cdr3_aa: CSAPGGGGGETQYF
v_call: TRBV29-1; j_call: TRBJ2-5; cdr3_aa: CSVGRGQDTQYF
v_call: TRBV28; j_call: TRBJ2-1; cdr3_aa: CASTPAGTGLRNEQFF
v_call: TRBV24-1; j_call: TRBJ1-1; cdr3_aa: CATSDPGQFFF
v_call: TRBV6-2/TRBV6-3; j_call: TRBJ1-1; cdr3_aa: CASRSLGQGTTEAFF
v_call: TRBV6-2/TRBV6-3; j_call: TRBJ2-7; cdr3_aa: CASTTLGLWPFEQYF
v_call: TRBV5-4; j_call: TRBJ2-7; cdr3_aa: CASSRTGGFYEQYF
v_call: TRBV2; j_call: TRBJ1-5; cdr3_aa: CASRGQGEDQPQHF
v_call: TRBV20-1; j_call: TRBJ1-5; cdr3_aa: CSATSGYSDQPQHF
v_call: TRBV30; j_call: TRBJ1-1; cdr3_aa: CAWGTGPLNTEAFF
v_call: TRBV6-9; j_call: TRBJ2-7; cdr3_aa: CASSLPNGGRGEQFF
v_call: TRBV2; j_call: TRBJ2-7; cdr3_aa: CASSFHEQYF
v_call: TRBV3-1; j_call: TRBJ2-7; cdr3_aa: CASSQRGIRGEVHF
v_call: TRBV27; j_call: TRBJ2-3; cdr3_aa: CASSLSGQGAVDTQYF
v_call: TRBV28; j_call: TRBJ2-7; cdr3_aa: CASSLWRNVEQYF
v_call: TRBV5-1; j_call: TRBJ2-2; cdr3_aa: CASSLGFKTNTGELFF
v_call: TRBV3-1; j_call: TRBJ2-5; cdr3_aa: CASSQAIGGETRAF
v_call: TRBV27; j_call: TRBJ2-3; cdr3_aa: CASSPTYRSGITQYF
v_call: TRBV20-1; j_call: TRBJ1-2; cdr3_aa: CSARDRGRGDYGYTF
v_call: TRBV20-1; j_call: TRBJ1-3; cdr3_aa: CGERDSRSSGNAIYF
v_call: TRBV2; j_call: TRBJ2-3; cdr3_aa: CASSGTGDHTDTQYF
v_call: TRBV11-2; j_call: TRBJ2-3; cdr3_aa: CASSLRPTGGLLSTDTQYF
v_call: TRBV28; j_call: TRBJ1-1; cdr3_aa: CASKTGVIAEVTEAFF
v_call: TRBV5-4; j_call: TRBJ2-3; cdr3_aa: CASSLAVQTLTDTQYF
v_call: TRBV6-6; j_call: TRBJ2-1; cdr3_aa: CASSYRSSYNEQFF
v_call: TRBV29-1; j_call: TRBJ2-7; cdr3_aa: CSGGLAGGHEQYF
v_call: TRBV6-2/TRBV6-3; j_call: TRBJ1-4; cdr3_aa: CASNSRGSTNEKLFF
v_call: TRBV28; j_call: TRBJ2-5; cdr3_aa: CASSSAAAGGLETQYF
v_call: TRBV7-9; j_call: TRBJ2-1; cdr3_aa: CASSFYICSAQSAVYNEQFF
v_call: TRBV7-6; j_call: TRBJ2-1; cdr3_aa: CASSALKGTGMRGYNEQFF
v_call: TRBV12-3/TRBV12-4; j_call: TRBJ1-4; cdr3_aa: CASSRIFGTGNEKLFF
v_call: TRBV4-2; j_call: TRBJ1-1; cdr3_aa: CASGQGGKAFF
v_call: TRBV6-1; j_call: TRBJ2-7; cdr3_aa: CASSVGQGPNYEQYF
v_call: TRBV20-1; j_call: TRBJ1-1; cdr3_aa: CSARTTQTNTEAFF